These 31 T cell receptor beta chains share one sample of origin, sequenced in a study of early T cells in non-severe SARS-CoV-2 infection. TCRdb itself ran the 5' RACE reads through MiXCR, one entry per CDR3 protein. This repertoire shows 25,000 to 35,000 distinct CDR3 sequences, around 5.8% found once; its top ten account for roughly 5%. Specimen: whole blood. These receptors came from an adult who was a healthcare worker with PCR-confirmed SARS-CoV-2 infection or an uninfected control (not recorded which).

This clonotype was observed many times. The chain couples TRBV11-1 to TRBJ2-1, with a weak D call TRBD2 (6 bases). The germline gives CDR1 SGHAT, CDR2 FQDESV (reference sequence). V lost 7 bases and J lost 6, with 13 bases in between. There are 13 residues in the CDR3. In DNA form, the CDR3 reads TGTGCCAGCAAGGAGGGAGAAGGCAATGAGCAGTTCTTC. Protein: CASKEGEGNEQFF. Complete variable domain (other parts from reference TRBV11-1 and TRBJ2-1): EAEVAQSPRYKITEKSQAVAFWCDPISGHATLYWYRQILGQGPELLVQFQDESVVDDSQLPKDRFSAERLKGVDSTLKIQPAELGDSAMYLCASKEGEGNEQFFGPGTRLTVL.

A few counts support this clonotype. J is TRBJ2-5 and V is TRBV19, with D possibly TRBD1 on 6 matching bases. Germline assignment: CDR1 LNHDA and CDR2 SQIVND (reference sequence). The ends were cut back, 4 bases at V and 5 bases at J, with 11 bases in the middle. The CDR3 extends over 13 amino acids. The CDR3 DNA is TGTGCCAGTAGTAGGTACAGGGCCGAGACCCAGTACTTC. Its protein is CASSRYRAETQYF.

This clonotype was observed many times. This chain uses TRBV20-1 with TRBJ2-3; the D gene is possibly TRBD2 (6 bases). Germline values: CDR1 DFQATT, CDR2 SNEGSKA (reference sequence). Trimming cost V 6 bases and J 4 bases, with 23 bases left between them. The CDR3 extends over 16 amino acids. CDR3 protein: CSAWGTVGGRADTQYF. CDR3 DNA: TGCAGTGCATGGGGTACTGTGGGGGGTCGGGCAGATACGCAGTATTTT.

This clonotype was detected many times. V usage is TRBV20-1 and J usage is TRBJ1-4; a possible D gene is TRBD1 (5 bases). The V end lost 2 bases, the J end lost 5 bases, and 12 bases lay between the germline ends. The CDR3 length is 14 residues. Germline V gene data show CDR1 as DFQATT and CDR2 as SNEGSKA (reference sequence). The CDR3: CSARRGAANEKLFF. In DNA, the CDR3 is TGCAGTGCTAGAAGAGGGGCCGCCAATGAAAAACTGTTTTTT.

This clonotype appeared a few times. This sequence joins TRBV5-4 and TRBJ2-5; D possibly corresponds to TRBD2 (6 bases). The germline V and J ends were trimmed by 4 bases and 3 bases, with 10 bases remaining between them. Germline assignment: CDR1 SGHNT and CDR2 YYREEE (reference sequence). The CDR3 sequence is 13 residues long. The CDR3 loop is CASSHGGEETQYF. CDR3 DNA sequence: TGTGCCAGCAGCCACGGAGGGGAAGAGACCCAGTACTTC. Looking up the rest from reference TRBV5-4 and TRBJ2-5 gives the full variable domain: ETGVTQSPTHLIKTRGQQVTLRCSSQSGHNTVSWYQQALGQGPQFIFQYYREEENGRGNFPPRFSGLQFPNYSSELNVNALELDDSALYLCASSHGGEETQYFGPGTRLLVL.

The V and J genes are TRBV28 and TRBJ2-7; D unclear. Trimming took off 5 bases at V and 0 bases at J, with 5 bases between the two ends. The CDR3 spans 12 residues. Germline-derived CDR1 and CDR2 are MDHEN and SYDVKM. CDR3 in amino acids: CASSLYSYEQYF. CDR3 coding DNA: TGTGCCAGCAGTCTGTACTCCTACGAGCAGTACTTC. The entire variable domain, with the rest obtained from reference TRBV28 and TRBJ2-7, is as follows: DVKVTQSSRYLVKRTGEKVFLECVQDMDHENMFWYRQDPGLGLRLIYFSYDVKMKEKGDIPEGYSVSREKKERFSLILESASTNQTSMYLCASSLYSYEQYFGPGTRLTVT.

This clonotype has ten or more counts. DNA of the CDR3: TGTGCCAGCAGGAAGGCGCCAGCTTCCTACGAGCAGTACTTC. Its translation: CASRKAPASYEQYF. The chain uses TRBV6-1 and TRBJ2-7; D gene unclear. V was pared by 6 bases and J by 1 base, with 13 bases between. Germline V lookup: CDR1 MNHNS, CDR2 SASEGT. CDR3 size: 14 residues.

This clonotype was detected ten times or more. Here the CDR3 DNA reads TGTGCCAGCAGCCTAGGGACTAGCGGGAGGAACGATGAGCAGTTCTTC. As protein: CASSLGTSGRNDEQFF. The chain links TRBV11-3 to TRBJ2-1; 15 bases match TRBD2. After removal of 5 bases from V and 8 bases from J, the junction contained 7 bases not matched to a gene. The V gene's germline CDR1 is SGHNT and CDR2 YENEEA. The CDR3 has 16 residues.

At least ten counts were recorded for this clonotype. One end of the junction varies from germline; a read error may be responsible. The chain employs TRBV7-7 and TRBJ2-7; unclear D gene. The CDR3 is 13 residues long. In germline, CDR1 is SSHAT, CDR2 FNYEAQ (reference sequence). CDR3 amino acids: CASSLGSANEQYF. The CDR3 coding sequence is TGTGCTAGCAGCTTAGGCTCGGCCAACGAGCAGTACTTC.

At least ten counts were recorded for this clonotype. At one end the junction does not follow the germline gene, possibly because of a read error. The chain recombines TRBV10-3 with TRBJ2-1, with 7 nucleotides matching TRBD2. The CDR3 covers 15 residues. The germline CDR1 and CDR2 sequences are ENHRY and SYGVKD. CDR3 in amino acids: CAISEMAGVYSEQFF. The CDR3, as DNA: TGTGCCATCAGTGAAATGGCGGGAGTATACAGTGAGCAGTTCTTC.

The sample holds a few counts of this clonotype. The chain has TRBV28 and TRBJ2-4; 8 bases fit TRBD1. The length of the CDR3 is 19 residues. Losses at the gene ends were 1 base for V and 0 bases for J; bases not matched to a gene: 11. CDR1 is MDHEN, CDR2 SYDVKM, per germline. The CDR3 protein is CASSLYRDRSNLAKNIQYF. CDR3 sequence (DNA): TGTGCCAGCAGTTTATATAGGGACAGGAGTAACCTAGCCAAAAACATTCAGTACTTC.

This clonotype occurred many times. This chain's CDR3 is CSVRIQETQYF. CDR3 bases: TGCAGCGTTAGGATCCAAGAGACCCAGTACTTC. The chain recombines TRBV29-1 with TRBJ2-5; unclear D gene. V lost 5 bases and J lost 1, with 5 bases in between. The CDR3 extends over 11 amino acids. The germline V gene encodes CDR1 SQVTM and CDR2 ANQGSEA.

The chain recombines TRBV29-1 with TRBJ1-2; tentatively, D is TRBD1 (5 bases). V was shortened by 5 bases and J by 2 bases, with 9 bases between the two germline ends. Germline CDR1 reads SQVTM; CDR2 reads ANQGSEA. The CDR3 sequence is 12 residues long. The CDR3 DNA reads TGCAGCGTTCTGTCAGGGAACTATGGCTACACCTTC. It yields the protein CSVLSGNYGYTF.

This chain links TRBV24-1 with TRBJ2-5; possibly TRBD2 for D (5 bases). The CDR3 consists of 11 residues. Trimming cost V 4 bases and J 10 bases, with 9 bases left between them. CDR1 is KGHDR and CDR2 is SFDVKD in the germline V gene. The CDR3 region is CATSEGLSQYF. For the CDR3, the DNA is TGTGCCACCAGTGAAGGACTGAGCCAGTACTTC.

This clonotype appeared many times. The chain links TRBV5-8 to TRBJ2-4; D is possibly TRBD2 (6 bases). The CDR3 consists of 14 residues. CDR1 is SGHTS and CDR2 is YDEGEE in the germline V gene. V shed 1 base and J shed 5 bases, with 10 bases lying between them. DNA of the CDR3: TGTGCCAGCAGCTTGCGGGGGTTTCAAAACATTCAGTACTTC. Its translation is CASSLRGFQNIQYF.

In this sample, this clonotype turned up many times. The rearrangement uses TRBV27 and TRBJ1-5; 7 nucleotides align to TRBD1. Germline trimming cut 6 bases from V and 1 base from J; bases unmatched to any gene: 9. Germline CDR1 reads MNHEY; CDR2 reads SMNVEV (reference sequence). The CDR3 is made up of 16 amino acids. CDR3 sequence (DNA): TGTGCCAGCAGCCAAGACAGGGTCGGGAGCAATCAGCCCCAGCATTTT. It codes for CASSQDRVGSNQPQHF.

This clonotype was found many times. The chain carries TRBV19 and TRBJ2-5, with D tentatively TRBD1 or TRBD2 (5 bases each). The CDR3 runs to 14 residues. V lost 3 bases and J lost 5, with 13 bases in between. Germline CDR1 reads LNHDA; CDR2 reads SQIVND (reference sequence). CDR3 nucleotides: TGTGCCAGTAGTATCACCGGGGCCGGGGAGACCCAGTACTTC. This encodes CASSITGAGETQYF.

This clonotype was recorded many times. V and J are TRBV20-1 and TRBJ2-5; D unclear. Trimming took off 7 bases at V and 5 bases at J, with 20 bases between the two ends. The CDR3 runs 14 residues. The germline gives CDR1 DFQATT, CDR2 SNEGSKA (reference sequence). The CDR3 DNA sequence: TGCAGTGTGTTTGGACCTCAAGTATCCGAGACCCAGTACTTC. Amino acids: CSVFGPQVSETQYF.

This clonotype came up a few times. The chain is built from TRBV20-1 and TRBJ2-2; D unresolved. The CDR3 is made up of 15 amino acids. Trimming shortened V by 0 bases and J by 7 bases, and 15 bases separated the two germline ends. Germline-derived CDR1 and CDR2 are DFQATT and SNEGSKA (reference sequence). The CDR3 protein is CSARESRRRIGELFF. In DNA form, the CDR3 reads TGCAGTGCTAGAGAGAGCAGACGTCGGATCGGGGAGCTGTTTTTT.

The sample holds many counts of this clonotype. The chain joins TRBV7-6 to TRBJ1-5; unclear D gene. The CDR3 is made up of 14 amino acids. The V gene lost 5 bases and the J gene lost 5 bases, with 13 bases spanning the gap. Germline CDR1 SGHVS, CDR2 FNYEAQ. The CDR3 is CASSMPGKDQPQHF. CDR3 bases: TGTGCCAGCAGCATGCCGGGAAAAGATCAGCCCCAGCATTTT.

This clonotype came up many times. The chain uses TRBV5-4 and TRBJ1-6; possibly TRBD1 for D (5 bases). Trimming shortened V by 0 bases and J by 6 bases, and 10 bases separated the two germline ends. CDR1 and CDR2 (germline): SGHNT, YYREEE (reference sequence). CDR3 size: 15 residues. CDR3: CASSLDGRANSPLHF. In DNA, the CDR3 is TGTGCCAGCAGCTTGGACGGCAGGGCTAATTCACCCCTCCACTTT.

This clonotype was observed at least ten times. This chain links TRBV5-1 with TRBJ2-7, with D unresolved. This CDR3 has 12 amino acids. Trimming removed 1 base at V and 6 bases at J, with 8 bases between. Per germline, CDR1 SGHRS and CDR2 YFSETQ. The CDR3 DNA reads TGCGCCAGCAGCTTGAAGGGTAGCGAGCAGTACTTC. Protein: CASSLKGSEQYF. Drawing the rest from reference TRBV5-1 and TRBJ2-7, the complete variable domain is KAGVTQTPRYLIKTRGQQVTLSCSPISGHRSVSWYQQTPGQGLQFLFEYFSETQRNKGNFPGRFSGRQFSNSRSEMNVSTLELGDSALYLCASSLKGSEQYFGPGTRLTVT.

This clonotype occurred many times. The gene calls are TRBV28 and TRBJ2-7; 7 bases fit TRBD2. Germline-derived CDR1 and CDR2 are MDHEN and SYDVKM. V gave up 2 bases and J gave up 12 bases; unmatched junction bases: 28. This CDR3 contains 19 residues. CDR3 bases: TGTGCCAGCAGTTTAAATGGGAGGGAGACAAGGGGATTGACGTCAAGACGGTACTTC. This gives the protein CASSLNGRETRGLTSRRYF.

To note about this clonotype: A much larger clone sits a single nucleotide away, making a read error possible. The chain recombines TRBV7-8 with TRBJ2-3, with D uncertain. The CDR3 contains 17 residues. Germline CDR1 and CDR2: SGHVS and FQNEAQ. Trimming shortened V by 2 bases and J by 4 bases, and 19 bases separated the two germline ends. The CDR3 nucleotides are TGTGCCAGCAGCTTAATGGGATCCCCGAGAGGCGCAGATACGCAGTATTTT. Translating gives CASSLMGSPRGADTQYF.

This clonotype was detected only a few times. The V call is TRBV19, the J call TRBJ2-4; 9 bases line up with TRBD2. Germline CDR1 and CDR2: LNHDA and SQIVND (reference sequence). The CDR3 length is 14 residues. V dropped 6 bases and J dropped 4; count of bases not matched to a gene: 4. The CDR3 DNA reads TGTGCCAGTAGCGATAGCGGGAGAAAAAACATTCAGTACTTC. Amino acids: CASSDSGRKNIQYF.

This clonotype was picked up many times. V usage is TRBV28 and J usage is TRBJ1-3; the match to TRBD1 covers 11 bases. Trimming took 5 bases from V and 4 from J; bases not matched to a gene: 7. Per germline, CDR1 MDHEN and CDR2 SYDVKM. This CDR3 contains 16 residues. In nucleotides, the CDR3 is TGTGCCAGCAGTCCTGGACAGGGGGCGGAAGGAAACACCATATATTTT. Encoded protein: CASSPGQGAEGNTIYF.

This clonotype was seen many times. The chain links TRBV7-2 to TRBJ2-3; D is undetermined. CDR1 is SGHTA, CDR2 FQGNSA, per germline. This CDR3 is built from 11 residues. Trimming removed 8 bases from V and 9 bases from J, with 12 bases in between. In DNA, the CDR3 is TGTGCCAGCTCACCCCCAGGCACGCAGTATTTT. This sequence encodes CASSPPGTQYF.

Judged by abundance, this clonotype is medium-sized. J is TRBJ2-3 and V is TRBV20-1; possible D gene TRBD1, 5 bases. The CDR3 totals 11 residues. Trimming shortened V by 3 bases and J by 6 bases, and 7 bases separated the two germline ends. In germline, CDR1 is DFQATT, CDR2 SNEGSKA (reference sequence). The CDR3 region is CSASNRDTQYF. Here the CDR3 DNA reads TGCAGTGCTAGTAACAGGGATACGCAGTATTTT.

This clonotype has more than one count but fewer than ten. The chain is built from TRBV2 and TRBJ2-5; 9 bases fit TRBD2. Germline V gene data show CDR1 as SNHLY and CDR2 as FYNNEI. The V gene end was trimmed by 10 bases and the J gene end by 4 bases; junction bases not matched to a gene: 10. The CDR3 is made up of 14 amino acids. The CDR3 DNA reads TGTGCCAACCCTAGCGGGATCGAGGGAGAGACCCAGTACTTC. This codes for CANPSGIEGETQYF.

This clonotype was detected ten times or more. CDR3 residues: CASRGTGFDPGTEAFF. Here the CDR3 DNA reads TGTGCCAGCAGGGGGACGGGGTTTGATCCCGGCACTGAAGCTTTCTTT. The chain is built from TRBV6-2 or TRBV6-3 and TRBJ1-1, with D possibly TRBD1 on 5 matching bases. V lost 6 bases and J 4 bases, leaving 21 bases between the germline ends. The germline V gene has CDR1 MNHEY and CDR2 SVGEGT. The CDR3 has 16 amino acids.

The table lists this clonotype with many counts. CDR3 in DNA: TGTGCCAGCAGTTATGACGGGGCGACTGAAGCTTTCTTT. Its translation is CASSYDGATEAFF. The chain has TRBV6-5 and TRBJ1-1, with a weak D call TRBD1 (5 bases). Germline values: CDR1 MNHEY, CDR2 SVGAGI. This CDR3 is built from 13 residues. Trimming pared 3 bases from V and 5 bases from J, leaving 10 bases between.